These 26 T cell receptor beta chains came from one sample sequenced in a study of blood T cells in healthy people across ages. Alongside a J-beta primer mix, a sample-barcoded 5' primer served in a second PCR lasting about 7 to 12 cycles. Each CDR3 protein is one row after TCRdb ran MiXCR on the 5' RACE reads. The data show 650,000 or so distinct CDR3 sequences, about 51% seen once. What was sequenced was blood. These receptors were obtained from an elderly woman in good health.

With regard to this clonotype: A read error is possible here, since a much larger clone lies one base away. The chain combines TRBV3-1 with TRBJ2-1; D perhaps matches TRBD1 (6 bases). There are 19 residues in the CDR3. Germline V lookup: CDR1 LGHDT, CDR2 YNNKEL (reference sequence). DNA of the CDR3: TGTGCCAGCAGCCAATTGGGGCCCGGACAGACTGGCTCCTACGATGAGCAGTTCTTC. Its protein product is CASSQLGPGQTGSYDEQFF.

Note on this clonotype: Being one base from a much bigger clone, this may be a read error. J is TRBJ2-5 and V is TRBV20-1; TRBD1 is a possible D gene (5 bases). The length of the CDR3 is 12 residues. V was pared by 3 bases and J by 0 bases, with 5 bases between. CDR1 and CDR2 from the germline V gene are DFQATT and SNEGSKA (reference sequence). For the CDR3, the DNA is TGCAGTGCTAGGGACAACCAAGAGACCCAGTACTTC. Its protein product is CSARDNQETQYF.

This clonotype showed up many times. The rearrangement links TRBV6-2 or TRBV6-3 to TRBJ2-1, with D possibly matching TRBD1 (5 bases). Per the germline V gene, CDR1 is MNHEY and CDR2 is SVGEGT. The CDR3 has 12 residues. Trimming cost V 5 bases and J 10 bases, with 12 bases left between them. CDR3 in amino acids: CASSRRVDEQFF. CDR3 nucleotide sequence: TGTGCCAGCAGTCGCAGGGTGGACGAGCAGTTCTTC.

This clonotype came up a few times. The rearrangement links TRBV5-1 to TRBJ2-1, with D perhaps being TRBD1 or TRBD2 (6 bases each). The CDR3 length is 14 residues. Trimming removed 2 bases at V and 8 bases at J, with 14 bases between. Per the germline V gene, CDR1 is SGHRS and CDR2 is YFSETQ. The CDR3: CASSFRRGPDEQFF. The CDR3, as DNA: TGCGCCAGCAGCTTTCGACGGGGGCCTGATGAGCAGTTCTTC. Looking up the rest from reference TRBV5-1 and TRBJ2-1 gives the full variable domain: KAGVTQTPRYLIKTRGQQVTLSCSPISGHRSVSWYQQTPGQGLQFLFEYFSETQRNKGNFPGRFSGRQFSNSRSEMNVSTLELGDSALYLCASSFRRGPDEQFFGPGTRLTVL.

V and J are TRBV18 and TRBJ2-1, with D perhaps matching TRBD1 or TRBD2 (5 bases each). Trimming shortened V by 2 bases and J by 13 bases, and 12 bases separated the two germline ends. This CDR3 is 12 amino acids long. Germline values: CDR1 KGHSH, CDR2 LQKENI. The CDR3 sequence: CASSPSGREQFF. CDR3 DNA sequence: TGTGCCAGCTCACCATCGGGACGCGAACAGTTCTTC.

In this sample, this clonotype turned up many times. The chain is built from TRBV6-2 or TRBV6-3 and TRBJ2-3, with TRBD1 identical over 9 bases. In germline, CDR1 is MNHEY, CDR2 SVGEGT. The V gene end was trimmed by 7 bases and the J gene end by 3 bases; junction bases not matched to a gene: 11. The CDR3 consists of 16 residues. This chain's CDR3 is CASKWSLDRGTDTQYF. The CDR3 DNA follows: TGTGCCAGCAAATGGTCTCTGGACAGGGGAACAGATACGCAGTATTTT.

The chain links TRBV27 to TRBJ1-2; TRBD1 matches 7 bases. The CDR3 runs to 14 residues. Looked up from germline, CDR1 is MNHEY and CDR2 is SMNVEV (reference sequence). V was pared by 1 base and J by 5 bases, with 4 bases of the junction left unmatched. The CDR3 region has the DNA TGTGCCAGCAGTTTATGGTCAGGGGGATATGGCTACACCTTC. Amino acid sequence: CASSLWSGGYGYTF.

This clonotype was counted between two and nine times. The chain combines TRBV5-1 with TRBJ1-4; no clear D gene. Trimming cost V 0 bases and J 4 bases, with 7 bases left between them. The CDR3 has 14 residues. Germline lookup yields CDR1 SGHRS and CDR2 YFSETQ. CDR3 DNA: TGCGCCAGCAGCTTGGGACCGGTTAATGAAAAACTGTTTTTT. It yields the protein CASSLGPVNEKLFF.

This clonotype came up a few times. This chain uses TRBV20-1 with TRBJ1-1; tentatively, D is TRBD1 (5 bases). Germline-derived CDR1 and CDR2 are DFQATT and SNEGSKA (reference sequence). The ends were cut back, 5 bases at V and 4 bases at J, with 11 bases in the middle. The CDR3 runs to 12 residues. CDR3 protein: CSAWDFVTEAFF. As DNA, the CDR3 is TGCAGTGCTTGGGACTTCGTCACTGAAGCTTTCTTT.

This chain links TRBV2 with TRBJ1-2; TRBD1 might be the D (6 bases). Per the germline V gene, CDR1 is SNHLY and CDR2 is FYNNEI. The CDR3 contains 16 residues. V lost 6 bases and J 2 bases, leaving 19 bases between the germline ends. CDR3 sequence (DNA): TGTGCCAGCAGGGCCTCAAGGGCAGGGGTAAACTATGGCTACACCTTC. Encoded protein: CASRASRAGVNYGYTF.

The chain couples TRBV6-2 or TRBV6-3 to TRBJ1-1; D is uncertain. Germline-derived CDR1 and CDR2 are MNHEY and SVGEGT. The CDR3 is 15 amino acids. The V end was cut by 4 bases, the J end by 1 base, with 13 bases between. The CDR3 spells CASSLPRTANTEAFF. For the CDR3, the DNA is TGTGCCAGCAGTTTACCCCGGACCGCGAACACTGAAGCTTTCTTT.

The chain has TRBV28 and TRBJ1-2; D may be TRBD1 (5 bases). Germline loops: CDR1 MDHEN, CDR2 SYDVKM. The CDR3 has 14 residues. Trimming cost V 6 bases and J 1 base, with 12 bases left between them. Written as DNA, the CDR3 is TGTGCCAGCAGACTACAGGAGATTAACTATGGCTACACCTTC. It yields the protein CASRLQEINYGYTF.

The V gene is TRBV6-1, the J gene TRBJ2-3, with a possible D match to TRBD2 (6 bases). Deletions cut 7 bases from V and 6 bases from J, with 26 bases between. CDR3 size: 17 residues. CDR1 and CDR2 (germline): MNHNS, SASEGT. This CDR3 is CASKPLAGTASTDTQYF. The CDR3 DNA reads as TGTGCCAGCAAACCGCTTGCCGGGACTGCCTCCACGGATACGCAGTATTTT.

This clonotype was detected only a few times. This chain connects TRBV5-1 to TRBJ2-1; 16 bases fit TRBD2. CDR1 SGHRS and CDR2 YFSETQ come from the germline V gene. V shed 0 bases, J shed 7 bases, and the junction held 10 bases outside the gene matches. This CDR3 is 19 amino acids long. This CDR3 is CASSLVQGLAGGPRNEQFF. As DNA, the CDR3 is TGCGCCAGCAGCTTGGTCCAGGGACTAGCGGGAGGGCCGAGGAATGAGCAGTTCTTC.

In this sample, this clonotype turned up a few times. The chain uses TRBV20-1 and TRBJ2-1, with D maybe TRBD2 (5 bases). Trimming shortened V by 4 bases and J by 8 bases, and 12 bases separated the two germline ends. The CDR3 spans 12 residues. The germline V gene has CDR1 DFQATT and CDR2 SNEGSKA (reference sequence). Here the CDR3 DNA reads TGCAGTGCTATTGCGGGTCGAGATGAGCAGTTCTTC. This codes for CSAIAGRDEQFF.

This clonotype appeared once. Possible read error: a much larger clone is one base away. The gene calls are TRBV28 and TRBJ2-5, with 10 positions matching TRBD2. The V gene end was trimmed by 1 base and the J gene end by 11 bases; junction bases not matched to a gene: 10. The CDR3 has 15 residues. The germline gives CDR1 MDHEN, CDR2 SYDVKM. Here the CDR3 DNA reads TGTGCCAGCAGTTTATCCCCTAGCGGGAGAAGTGAGCAGTACTTC. Translated: CASSLSPSGRSEQYF.

The rearrangement uses TRBV13 and TRBJ2-3; 8 bases fit TRBD2. Trimming at V came to 5 bases and at J to 4 bases, leaving 8 bases not matched to a gene. CDR1 is PRHDT, CDR2 FYEKMQ, per germline (reference sequence). The CDR3 runs 15 residues. The CDR3 protein is CASSPGTRAADTQYF. CDR3 bases: TGTGCCAGCAGCCCCGGGACTAGAGCCGCAGATACGCAGTATTTT. The variable domain in full, completed from reference TRBV13 and TRBJ2-3, reads AAGVIQSPRHLIKEKRETATLKCYPIPRHDTVYWYQQGPGQDPQFLISFYEKMQSDKGSIPDRFSAQQFSDYHSELNMSSLELGDSALYFCASSPGTRAADTQYFGPGTRLTVL.

This clonotype appeared a few times. It may be a read error: a sequence one base away is much more abundant. This chain uses TRBV6-6 with TRBJ2-3, with 9 bases aligning to TRBD2. The germline CDR1 and CDR2 sequences are MNHNY and SVGAGI (reference sequence). The CDR3 loop spans 14 amino acids. V dropped 5 bases and J dropped 13; count of bases not matched to a gene: 13. CDR3: CASSDPPSGVVEYF. CDR3 sequence (DNA): TGTGCCAGCAGTGACCCGCCTAGCGGGGTTGTTGAGTATTTT.

This clonotype appeared a few times. The V and J genes are TRBV10-3 and TRBJ2-2; D is possibly TRBD2 (6 bases). This CDR3 has 15 residues. Germline V CDR1 and CDR2: ENHRY, SYGVKD. V was pared by 4 bases and J by 6 bases, with 15 bases between. CDR3 DNA sequence: TGTGCCATCAGTGCTCAGCGTACTAGCCCCGGGGAGCTGTTTTTT. This translates into CAISAQRTSPGELFF.

The chain uses TRBV7-2 and TRBJ2-4; D remains unclear. Trimming cost V 6 bases and J 1 base, with 10 bases left between them. Germline values: CDR1 SGHTA, CDR2 FQGNSA. The CDR3 contains 14 residues. CDR3 amino acids: CASSDSIAKNIQYF. The CDR3 DNA is TGTGCCAGCAGTGATAGTATCGCCAAAAACATTCAGTACTTC. Supplemented by reference TRBV7-2 and TRBJ2-4, the full variable domain reads GAGVSQSPSNKVTEKGKDVELRCDPISGHTALYWYRQSLGQGLEFLIYFQGNSAPDKSGLPSDRFSAERTGGSVSTLTIQRTQQEDSAVYLCASSDSIAKNIQYFGAGTRLSVL.

The chain is built from TRBV7-9 and TRBJ2-1, with 7 bases identical to TRBD1. Germline V gene lookup returns CDR1 SEHNR and CDR2 FQNEAQ (reference sequence). This CDR3 is built from 12 residues. V lost 5 bases and J lost 9; bases outside the gene matches: 4. As DNA, the CDR3 is TGTGCCAGCAGCGCCGACAGGGTTGAGCAGTTCTTC. This gives the protein CASSADRVEQFF. Looking up the rest from reference TRBV7-9 and TRBJ2-1 gives the full variable domain: DTGVSQNPRHKITKRGQNVTFRCDPISEHNRLYWYRQTLGQGPEFLTYFQNEAQLEKSRLLSDRFSAERPKGSFSTLEIQRTEQGDSAMYLCASSADRVEQFFGPGTRLTVL.

This chain links TRBV18 with TRBJ1-4; D is undetermined. Germline CDR1 KGHSH, CDR2 LQKENI. Trimming took 6 bases from V and 5 from J, leaving 7 bases between them. CDR3 length equals 12 residues. CDR3 bases: TGTGCCAGCTCCCGTAAGAATGAAAAACTGTTTTTT. Residues: CASSRKNEKLFF.

As to this clonotype: Possible read error: a much larger clone is one base away. The chain recombines TRBV7-2 with TRBJ2-1; 11 nucleotides align to TRBD2. Germline loops: CDR1 SGHTA, CDR2 FQGNSA. J lost 13 bases, V lost 1 base, and 15 bases had no gene match. The CDR3 runs to 17 residues. The CDR3 here is CASSLGGIATSGMVQFF. The CDR3 nucleotides read TGTGCCAGCAGCTTAGGGGGTATTGCGACTAGCGGGATGGTACAGTTCTTC.

The CDR3 loop is CASSQDQGSGSYEQYF. Written as DNA, the CDR3 is TGCGCCAGCAGCCAAGATCAAGGTAGCGGGAGCTACGAGCAGTACTTC. V gene TRBV4-3 combines with J gene TRBJ2-7, with 9 bases fitting TRBD2. CDR3 size: 16 residues. The junction had 6 bases not matched to a gene; V was cut back by 0 bases and J by 3 bases. Germline V lookup: CDR1 LGHNA, CDR2 YSLEER.

This chain connects TRBV12-3 or TRBV12-4 to TRBJ1-5, with unresolved D. V shed 3 bases and J shed 0 bases, with 18 bases lying between them. This CDR3 is 18 amino acids long. DNA for the CDR3: TGTGCCAGCAGTTTTAACAGCGGCGGGGTATATAGCAATCAGCCCCAGCATTTT. It specifies CASSFNSGGVYSNQPQHF.

The chain recombines TRBV18 with TRBJ2-7; weak D call: TRBD1 (5 bases). V gave up 4 bases and J gave up 5 bases, with 15 bases separating them. The CDR3 has 14 residues. CDR1 is KGHSH, CDR2 LQKENI, per germline. CDR3 region: CASSQKTAADEQYF. CDR3 DNA: TGTGCCAGCTCACAAAAGACAGCAGCCGACGAGCAGTACTTC.